Presented here are 2 T cell receptor beta chains from one specimen sequenced in a study of neurological immune-mediated disorders. TCRdb processed the 5' RACE reads anew with MiXCR; each CDR3 protein has one entry. The sample includes around 70,000 distinct CDR3 sequences, roughly 4.8% of them seen just once. Sequencing input: PBMCs. The source of these receptors is a woman in her seventies with multiple sclerosis.

This clonotype showed up many times. The rearrangement uses TRBV6-5 and TRBJ2-1; 8 bases line up with TRBD1. This CDR3 region has 14 residues. Trimming cost V 2 bases and J 7 bases; bases outside gene matches: 4. The germline gives CDR1 MNHEY, CDR2 SVGAGI. The CDR3 region is CASSYPGQGNEQFF. CDR3 nucleotides: TGTGCCAGCAGTTACCCCGGACAGGGTAATGAGCAGTTCTTC.

This clonotype has at least ten counts. The junction and the germline gene differ at one end; a read error may be behind it. CDR3 loop: CSARGGTGTGDF. CDR3 sequence (DNA): TGCAGTGCTAGAGGTGGGACCGGGACAGGGGACTTC. V and J are TRBV20-1 and TRBJ2-5; 10 nucleotides match TRBD1. The CDR3 is made up of 12 amino acids. Germline V gene data show CDR1 as DFQATT and CDR2 as SNEGSKA (reference sequence).